Here is one T cell receptor (beta chain) with its context. This entry comes from a study of blood T cell repertoires in COVID-19. Study-wide background: The United States, Italy and Spain were the sources of the acute and convalescent COVID-19 samples. T cells, B-cell-depleted T cells, or PBMCs supplied cDNA or gDNA.

CDR1 and CDR2 from the germline V gene are LNHDA and SQIVND (reference sequence). This CDR3 is 14 amino acids long. Unmatched junction bases numbered 3, after V lost 5 bases and J lost 5 bases. In the original analysis: Reference gene primer amplification in the assay estimated nucleated cell counts. The protocol was immunoSEQ multiplex PCR, while the TCRdb copy is restricted to in-frame clones and leaves out a portion. V, J and clone size reflect that table, while D and trimming were determined from the DNA. The table lists over 150,000 clones, roughly nine tenths of them singletons. The sample taken for sequencing was peripheral blood. This rearrangement joins TRBV19 to TRBJ1-5, with 10 bases lining up with TRBD1. This TCR came from a man in his 70s with active or convalescent COVID-19. In nucleotides, the CDR3 is TGTGCCAGTAGTCCGGGACAGGGGCATCAGCCCCAGCATTTT. Protein product: CASSPGQGHQPQHF.